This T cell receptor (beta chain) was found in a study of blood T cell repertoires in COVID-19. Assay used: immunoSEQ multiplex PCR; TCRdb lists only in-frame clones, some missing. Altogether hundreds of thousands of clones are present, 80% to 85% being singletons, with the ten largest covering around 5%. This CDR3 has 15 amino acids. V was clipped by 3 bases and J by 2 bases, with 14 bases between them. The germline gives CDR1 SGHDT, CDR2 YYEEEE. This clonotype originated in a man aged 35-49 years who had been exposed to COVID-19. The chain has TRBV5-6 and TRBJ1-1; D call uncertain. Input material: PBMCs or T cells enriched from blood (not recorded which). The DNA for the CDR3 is TGTGCCAGCAGCTCTTGGCAGACTGGCAACACTGAAGCTTTCTTT. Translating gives CASSSWQTGNTEAFF.